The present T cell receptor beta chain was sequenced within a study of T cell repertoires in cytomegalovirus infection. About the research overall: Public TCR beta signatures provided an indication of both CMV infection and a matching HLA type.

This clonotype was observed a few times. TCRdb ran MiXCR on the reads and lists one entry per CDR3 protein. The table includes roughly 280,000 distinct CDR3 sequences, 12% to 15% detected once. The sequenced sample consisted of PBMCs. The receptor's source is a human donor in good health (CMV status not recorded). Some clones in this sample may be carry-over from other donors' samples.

CDR3 loop: CASKRGTNEKLFF. CDR3 DNA: TGTGCCAGCAAGCGAGGAACTAATGAAAAACTGTTTTTT. The V gene is TRBV6-5, the J gene TRBJ1-4; D uncertain. The length of the CDR3 is 13 residues. In germline, CDR1 is MNHEY, CDR2 SVGAGI. The V and J ends lost 7 bases and 1 base respectively, with 7 bases between them.